This TCR beta chain was retrieved from a study of blood T cell repertoires in COVID-19. Study at large: The study drew acute and convalescent COVID-19 samples from the United States, Italy and Spain. The cDNA or gDNA used as material had been derived from T cells, B-cell-depleted T cells, or PBMCs.

In the authors' methods: From reference gene primer amplification, estimates of nucleated cell counts were derived. The assay was immunoSEQ multiplex PCR, and TCRdb's table has in-frame clones only and misses some. Clonal size and the V and J genes are those of that table, whereas D and trimming came from the DNA. The sample has tens of thousands of clones; 88% are singletons. This CDR3 is built from 12 residues. In germline, CDR1 is MDHEN, CDR2 SYDVKM. Trimming removed 8 bases from V and 8 bases from J, with 15 bases in between. V gene TRBV28 combines with J gene TRBJ1-2; D may be TRBD1 (5 bases). The source material was peripheral blood. The origin of this receptor is a human donor with active COVID-19. The donor label of this sample is uncertain. CDR3 loop: CASGPQRGGYTF. The CDR3 DNA reads TGTGCCAGCGGTCCTCAACGGGGGGGCTACACCTTC.